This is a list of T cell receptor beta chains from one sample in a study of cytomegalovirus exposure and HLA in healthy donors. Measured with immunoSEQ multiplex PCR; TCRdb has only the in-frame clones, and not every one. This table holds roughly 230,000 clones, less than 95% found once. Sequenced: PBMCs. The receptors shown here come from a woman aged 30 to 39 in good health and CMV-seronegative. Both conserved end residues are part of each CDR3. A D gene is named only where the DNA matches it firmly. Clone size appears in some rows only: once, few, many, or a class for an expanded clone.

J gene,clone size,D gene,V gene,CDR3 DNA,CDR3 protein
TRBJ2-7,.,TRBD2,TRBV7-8,TGTGCCAGCAGCTTAGCGTCCAGCGGGACCTCCTACGAGCAGTACTTC,CASSLASSGTSYEQYF
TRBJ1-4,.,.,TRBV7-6,TGTGCCAGCAGCTTAAGCCCTAATGAAAAACTGTTTTTT,CASSLSPNEKLFF
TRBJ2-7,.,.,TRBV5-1,TGCGCCAGCAGCCCTGGACAGCTGCAAGCCTACGAGCAGTACTTC,CASSPGQLQAYEQYF
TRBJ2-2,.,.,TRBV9,TGTGCCAGCAGAACCCTGGCGGGCACCGGGGAGCTGTTTTTT,CASRTLAGTGELFF
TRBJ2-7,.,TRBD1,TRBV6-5,TGTGCCAGCAGTTACAGGGGGCTGGGGAAATACGAGCAGTACTTC,CASSYRGLGKYEQYF
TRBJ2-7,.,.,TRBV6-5,TGTGCCAGCAGTAGCGGGTCCCACTACGAGCAGTACTTC,CASSSGSHYEQYF
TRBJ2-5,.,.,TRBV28,TGTGCCAGCAGTTTATTGGGGCAGGATGGTTTGGGGACCCAGTACTTC,CASSLLGQDGLGTQYF
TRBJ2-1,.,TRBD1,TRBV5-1,TGCGCCAGCAGCCTACTAAATAACAGGGGGCGAAACAATGAGCAGTTCTTC,CASSLLNNRGRNNEQFF
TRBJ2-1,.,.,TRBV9,TGTGCCAGCAGCGTAGCTAGTGGACAACCTTACAATGAGCAGTTCTTC,CASSVASGQPYNEQFF
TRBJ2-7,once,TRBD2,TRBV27,TGTGCCAGCAGTTTAGTGGGAGGGCCGGACGAGCAGTACTTC,CASSLVGGPDEQYF
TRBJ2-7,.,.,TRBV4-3,TGCGCCAGCAGCCAAGTGGGAGGGGGCCAACACGAGCAGTACTTC,CASSQVGGGQHEQYF
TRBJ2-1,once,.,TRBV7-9,TGTGCCAGCAGCTTAGGGGGCCGTAATGAGCAGTTCTTC,CASSLGGRNEQFF
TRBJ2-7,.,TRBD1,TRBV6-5,TGTGCCAGCAGCCCCGGGACAGCCTACGAGCAGTACTTC,CASSPGTAYEQYF
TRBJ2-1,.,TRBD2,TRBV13,TGTGCCAGCAGAACGAGCGGGAGGGCCCGAGAGCAGTTCTTC,CASRTSGRAREQFF
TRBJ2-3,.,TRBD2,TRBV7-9,TGTGCCAGCAGCCTCAGAGCGGGAGTAGGTATAGATACGCAGTATTTT,CASSLRAGVGIDTQYF
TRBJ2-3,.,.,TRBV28,TGTGCCAGCAGTAAGATCCCAGATACGCAGTATTTT,CASSKIPDTQYF
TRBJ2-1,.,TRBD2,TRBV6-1,TGTGCCAGCAGTGAAAGACTAGCGGGAGTTAAAGCCTACAATGAGCAGTTCTTC,CASSERLAGVKAYNEQFF
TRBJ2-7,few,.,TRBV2,TGTGCCAGCCGGGTTAGGCCCTACGAGCAGTACTTC,CASRVRPYEQYF
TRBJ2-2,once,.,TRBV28,TGTGCCAGCAGTTTTATTGCTGGTTTGCCTCGAGGCGGGGAGCTGTTTTTT,CASSFIAGLPRGGELFF
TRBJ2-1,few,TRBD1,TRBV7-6,TGTGCCAGCAGCGTAGACAGGGTCTCGAATGAGCAGTTCTTC,CASSVDRVSNEQFF
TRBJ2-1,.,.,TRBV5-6,TGTGCCAGCAGCTTTATAGCTAGGCCCTACAATGAGCAGTTCTTC,CASSFIARPYNEQFF
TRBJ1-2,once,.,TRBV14,TGTGCCAGCAGCCTTCAGGGTTCGTCTTATGGCTACACCTTC,CASSLQGSSYGYTF
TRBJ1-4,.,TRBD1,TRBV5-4,TGTGCCAGCAGCAGGGGCAGGGGGGATGAAAAACTGTTTTTT,CASSRGRGDEKLFF
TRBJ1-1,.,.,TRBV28,TGTGCCAGCAGTCACAGGTGGGAGGCGATTCCGGAAGCTTTCTTT,CASSHRWEAIPEAFF
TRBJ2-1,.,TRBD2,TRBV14,TGTGCCAGCAGCCAAGTGTCCCTAGCGGGACTCTTCTTC,CASSQVSLAGLFF
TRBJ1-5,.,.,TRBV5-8,TGTGCCAGCAGCCAGGGACAACCCAAAGAGCCCCAGCATTTT,CASSQGQPKEPQHF
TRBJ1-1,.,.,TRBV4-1,TGCGCCAGCAGCCACCTCCTGAACACTGAAGCTTTCTTT,CASSHLLNTEAFF
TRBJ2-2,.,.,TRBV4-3,TGCGCCAGCAGCCGAAGCCGGGCCAATACCGGGGAGCTGTTTTTT,CASSRSRANTGELFF
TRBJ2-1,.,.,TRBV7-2,TGTGCCAGCAGCCCACTGGGGGGAGGCTCCTACAATGAGCAGTTCTTC,CASSPLGGGSYNEQFF
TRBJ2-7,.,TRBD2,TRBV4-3,TGCGCCAGCAGCCAAGATTCAACAACTACGGGGGGGCAGTACTTC,CASSQDSTTTGGQYF